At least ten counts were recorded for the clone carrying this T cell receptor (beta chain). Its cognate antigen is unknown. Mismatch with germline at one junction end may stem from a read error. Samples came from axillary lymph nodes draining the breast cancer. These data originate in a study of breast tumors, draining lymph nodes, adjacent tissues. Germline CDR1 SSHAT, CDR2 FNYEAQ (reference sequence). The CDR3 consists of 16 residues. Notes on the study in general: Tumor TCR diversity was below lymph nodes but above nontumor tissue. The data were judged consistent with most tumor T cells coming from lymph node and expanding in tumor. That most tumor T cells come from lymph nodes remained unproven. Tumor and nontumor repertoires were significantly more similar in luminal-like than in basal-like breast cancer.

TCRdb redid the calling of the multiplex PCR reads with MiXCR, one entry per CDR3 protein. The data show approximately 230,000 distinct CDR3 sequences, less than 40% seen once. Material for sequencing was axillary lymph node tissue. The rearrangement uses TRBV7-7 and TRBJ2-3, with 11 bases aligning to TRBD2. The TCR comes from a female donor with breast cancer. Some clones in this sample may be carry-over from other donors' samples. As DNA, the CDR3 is TGTGCTAGCAGCCCCTGGACTAGCGGGAGCACAGATACGCAGTATTTT. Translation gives CASSPWTSGSTDTQYF.